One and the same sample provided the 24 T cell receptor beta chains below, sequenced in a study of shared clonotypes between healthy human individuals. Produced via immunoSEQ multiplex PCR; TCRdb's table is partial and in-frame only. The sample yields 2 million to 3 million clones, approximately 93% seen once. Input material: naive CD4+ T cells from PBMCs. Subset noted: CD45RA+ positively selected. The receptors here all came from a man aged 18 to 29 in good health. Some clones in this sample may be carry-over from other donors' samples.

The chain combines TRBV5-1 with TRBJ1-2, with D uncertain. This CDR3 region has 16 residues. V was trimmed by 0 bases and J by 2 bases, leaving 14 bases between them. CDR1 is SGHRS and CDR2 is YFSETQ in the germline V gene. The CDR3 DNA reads TGCGCCAGCAGCTTGGGGCCCCCGACGGAGAACTATGGCTACACCTTC. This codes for CASSLGPPTENYGYTF. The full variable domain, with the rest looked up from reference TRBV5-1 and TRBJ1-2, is KAGVTQTPRYLIKTRGQQVTLSCSPISGHRSVSWYQQTPGQGLQFLFEYFSETQRNKGNFPGRFSGRQFSNSRSEMNVSTLELGDSALYLCASSLGPPTENYGYTFGSGTRLTVV.

The CDR3 nucleotides read TGTGCCAGCATTATACAGGGTTTCCTTTCTGGAAACACCATATATTTT. It translates to CASIIQGFLSGNTIYF. This chain joins TRBV28 and TRBJ1-3, with a weak D call TRBD1 (6 bases). Germline CDR1 and CDR2: MDHEN and SYDVKM. The CDR3 is made up of 16 amino acids. Trimming shortened V by 7 bases and J by 1 base, and 17 bases separated the two germline ends.

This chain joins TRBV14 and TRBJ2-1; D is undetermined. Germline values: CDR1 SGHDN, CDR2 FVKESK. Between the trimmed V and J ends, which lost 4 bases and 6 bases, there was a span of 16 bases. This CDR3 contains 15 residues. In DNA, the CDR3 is TGTGCCAGCAGCCGAGGCAGAGCTAACGTCAATGAGCAGTTCTTC. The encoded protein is CASSRGRANVNEQFF. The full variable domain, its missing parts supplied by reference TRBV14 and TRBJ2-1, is EAGVTQFPSHSVIEKGQTVTLRCDPISGHDNLYWYRRVMGKEIKFLLHFVKESKQDESGMPNNRFLAERTGGTYSTLKVQPAELEDSGVYFCASSRGRANVNEQFFGPGTRLTVL.

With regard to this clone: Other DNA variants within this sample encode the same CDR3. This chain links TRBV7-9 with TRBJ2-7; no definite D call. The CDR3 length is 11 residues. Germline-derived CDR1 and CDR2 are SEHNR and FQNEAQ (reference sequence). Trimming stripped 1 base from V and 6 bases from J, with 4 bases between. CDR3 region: CASSLEREQYF. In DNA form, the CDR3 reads TGTGCCAGCAGCTTAGAGCGCGAGCAGTACTTC.

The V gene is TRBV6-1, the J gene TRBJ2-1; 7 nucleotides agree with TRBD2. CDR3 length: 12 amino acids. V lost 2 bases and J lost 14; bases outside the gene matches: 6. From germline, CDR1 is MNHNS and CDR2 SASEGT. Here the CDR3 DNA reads TGTGCCAGCAGTGAACTGGCGGGAGAGGAGTTCTTC. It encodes CASSELAGEEFF.

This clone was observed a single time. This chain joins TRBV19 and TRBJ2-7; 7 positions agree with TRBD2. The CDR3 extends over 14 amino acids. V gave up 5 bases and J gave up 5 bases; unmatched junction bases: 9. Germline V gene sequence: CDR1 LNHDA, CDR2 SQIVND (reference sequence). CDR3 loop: CASSPWGGIDEQYF. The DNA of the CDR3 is TGTGCCAGTAGTCCCTGGGGGGGAATCGACGAGCAGTACTTC.

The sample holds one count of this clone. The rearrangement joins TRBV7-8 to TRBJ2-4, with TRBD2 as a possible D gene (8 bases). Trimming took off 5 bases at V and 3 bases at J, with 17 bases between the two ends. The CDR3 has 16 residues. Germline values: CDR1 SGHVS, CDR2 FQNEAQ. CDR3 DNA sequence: TGTGCCAGCAGCCCGGTTAGCGGGACAGTCAAAAACATTCAGTACTTC. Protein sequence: CASSPVSGTVKNIQYF.

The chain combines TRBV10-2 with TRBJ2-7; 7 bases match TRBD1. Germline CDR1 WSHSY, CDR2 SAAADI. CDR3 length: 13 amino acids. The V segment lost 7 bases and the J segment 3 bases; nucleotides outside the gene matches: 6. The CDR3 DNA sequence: TGCGCCAGCACCCGACAGGGCTTCTACGAGCAGTACTTC. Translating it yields CASTRQGFYEQYF.

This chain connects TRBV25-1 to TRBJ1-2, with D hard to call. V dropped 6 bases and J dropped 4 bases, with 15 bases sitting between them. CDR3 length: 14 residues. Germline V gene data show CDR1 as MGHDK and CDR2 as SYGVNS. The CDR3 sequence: CASREGRMPYGYTF. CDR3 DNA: TGTGCCAGCAGGGAAGGACGGATGCCCTATGGCTACACCTTC.

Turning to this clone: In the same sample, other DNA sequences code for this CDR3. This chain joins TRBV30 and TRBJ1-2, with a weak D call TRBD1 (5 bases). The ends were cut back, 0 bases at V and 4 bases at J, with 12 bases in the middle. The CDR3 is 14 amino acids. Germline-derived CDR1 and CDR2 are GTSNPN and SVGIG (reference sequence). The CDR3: CAWSVGGTGYGYTF. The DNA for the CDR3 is TGTGCCTGGAGTGTGGGGGGAACGGGCTATGGCTACACCTTC. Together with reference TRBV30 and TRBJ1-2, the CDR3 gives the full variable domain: SQTIHQWPATLVQPVGSPLSLECTVEGTSNPNLYWYRQAAGRGLQLLFYSVGIGQISSEVPQNLSASRPQDRQFILSSKKLLLSDSGFYLCAWSVGGTGYGYTFGSGTRLTVV.

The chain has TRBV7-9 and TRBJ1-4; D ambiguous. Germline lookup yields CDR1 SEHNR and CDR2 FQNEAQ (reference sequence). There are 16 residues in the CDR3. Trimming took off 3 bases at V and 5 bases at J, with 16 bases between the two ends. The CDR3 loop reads CASSLGYGISNEKLFF. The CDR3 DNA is TGTGCCAGCAGCTTGGGTTACGGGATTTCAAATGAAAAACTGTTTTTT.

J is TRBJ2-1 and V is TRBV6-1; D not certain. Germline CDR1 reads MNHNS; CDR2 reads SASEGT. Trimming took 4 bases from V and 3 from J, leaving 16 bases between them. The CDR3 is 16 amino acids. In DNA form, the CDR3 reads TGTGCCAGCAGTGCCCCCGGTGGAGTGAGCTACAATGAGCAGTTCTTC. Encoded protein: CASSAPGGVSYNEQFF.

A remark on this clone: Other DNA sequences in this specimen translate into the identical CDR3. The CDR3 nucleotides read TGTGCCAGCAGCGTCCGGGGGAGTAGCACAGATACGCAGTATTTT. This translates into CASSVRGSSTDTQYF. The genes are TRBV9 and TRBJ2-3; tentatively, D is TRBD2 (6 bases). V was trimmed by 2 bases and J by 0 bases, leaving 10 bases between them. This CDR3 has 15 residues. Germline V gives CDR1 SGDLS, CDR2 YYNGEE.

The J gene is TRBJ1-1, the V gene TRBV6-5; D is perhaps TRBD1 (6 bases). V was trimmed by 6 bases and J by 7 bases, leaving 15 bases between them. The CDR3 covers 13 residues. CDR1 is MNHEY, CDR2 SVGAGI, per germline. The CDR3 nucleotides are TGTGCCAGCAGCACAACGGGACAAAGTGAAGCTTTCTTT. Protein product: CASSTTGQSEAFF.

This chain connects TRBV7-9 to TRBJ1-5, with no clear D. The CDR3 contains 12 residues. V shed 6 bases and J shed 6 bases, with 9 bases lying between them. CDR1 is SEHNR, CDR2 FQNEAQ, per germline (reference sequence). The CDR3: CASSSPFQPQHF. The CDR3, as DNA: TGTGCCAGCAGTTCTCCGTTTCAGCCCCAGCATTTT.

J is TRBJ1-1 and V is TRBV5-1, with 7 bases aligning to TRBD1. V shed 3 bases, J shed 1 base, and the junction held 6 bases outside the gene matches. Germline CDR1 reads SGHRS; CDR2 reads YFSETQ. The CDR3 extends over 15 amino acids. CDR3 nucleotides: TGCGCCAGCAGCTCTGACAGGGCGCCGAACACTGAAGCTTTCTTT. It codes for CASSSDRAPNTEAFF.

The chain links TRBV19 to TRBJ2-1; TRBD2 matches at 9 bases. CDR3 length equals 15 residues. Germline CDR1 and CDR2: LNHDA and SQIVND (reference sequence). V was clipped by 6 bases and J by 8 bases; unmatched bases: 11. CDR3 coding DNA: TGTGCCAGTAGAGGCCCGGGACTAGCTGAACATGAGCAGTTCTTC. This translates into CASRGPGLAEHEQFF.

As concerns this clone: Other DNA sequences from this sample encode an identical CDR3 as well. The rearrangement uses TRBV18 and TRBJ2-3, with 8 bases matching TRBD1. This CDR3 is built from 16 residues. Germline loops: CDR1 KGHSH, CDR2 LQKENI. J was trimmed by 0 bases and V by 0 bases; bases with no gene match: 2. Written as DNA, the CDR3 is TGTGCCAGCTCACCACCAGGACAGGGAAGCACAGATACGCAGTATTTT. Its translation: CASSPPGQGSTDTQYF.

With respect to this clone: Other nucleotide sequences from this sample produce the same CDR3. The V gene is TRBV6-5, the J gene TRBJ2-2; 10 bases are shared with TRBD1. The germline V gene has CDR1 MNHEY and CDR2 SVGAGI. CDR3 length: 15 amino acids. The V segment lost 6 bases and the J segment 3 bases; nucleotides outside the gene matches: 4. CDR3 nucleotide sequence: TGTGCCAGCAGGCCCGGACAGGGGGACACCGGGGAGCTGTTTTTT. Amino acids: CASRPGQGDTGELFF.

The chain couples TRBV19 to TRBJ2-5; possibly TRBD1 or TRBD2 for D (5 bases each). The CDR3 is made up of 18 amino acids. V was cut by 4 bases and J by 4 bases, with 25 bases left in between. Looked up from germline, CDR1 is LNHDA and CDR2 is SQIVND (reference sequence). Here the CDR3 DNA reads TGTGCCAGTAGTAGACGCCTCGGGGCAGAGAGCCTGGTAGAGACCCAGTACTTC. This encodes CASSRRLGAESLVETQYF. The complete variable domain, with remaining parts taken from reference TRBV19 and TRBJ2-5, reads DGGITQSPKYLFRKEGQNVTLSCEQNLNHDAMYWYRQDPGQGLRLIYYSQIVNDFQKGDIAEGYSVSREKKESFPLTVTSAQKNPTAFYLCASSRRLGAESLVETQYFGPGTRLLVL.

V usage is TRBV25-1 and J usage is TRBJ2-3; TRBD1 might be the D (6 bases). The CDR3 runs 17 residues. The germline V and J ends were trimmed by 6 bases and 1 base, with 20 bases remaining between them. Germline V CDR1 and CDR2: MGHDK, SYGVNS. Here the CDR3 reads CASRDAQGSSRTDTQYF. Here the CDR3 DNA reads TGTGCCAGCAGGGATGCACAGGGATCTAGCCGCACAGATACGCAGTATTTT. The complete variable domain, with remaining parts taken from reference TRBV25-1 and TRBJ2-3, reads EADIYQTPRYLVIGTGKKITLECSQTMGHDKMYWYQQDPGMELHLIHYSYGVNSTEKGDLSSESTVSRIRTEHFPLTLESARPSHTSQYLCASRDAQGSSRTDTQYFGPGTRLTVL.

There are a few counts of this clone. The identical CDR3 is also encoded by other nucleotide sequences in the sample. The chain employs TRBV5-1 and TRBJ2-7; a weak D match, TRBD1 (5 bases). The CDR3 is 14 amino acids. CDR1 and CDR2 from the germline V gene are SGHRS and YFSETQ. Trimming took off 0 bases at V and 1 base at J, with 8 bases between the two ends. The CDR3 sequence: CASSLAAGSYEQYF. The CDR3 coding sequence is TGCGCCAGCAGCTTGGCGGCAGGGTCCTACGAGCAGTACTTC.

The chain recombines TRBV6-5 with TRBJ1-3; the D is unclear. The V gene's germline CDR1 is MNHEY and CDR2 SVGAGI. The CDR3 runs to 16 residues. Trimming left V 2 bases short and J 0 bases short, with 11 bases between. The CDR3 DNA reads TGTGCCAGCAGTTACGCAACAGTGCCCTCTGGAAACACCATATATTTT. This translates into CASSYATVPSGNTIYF.

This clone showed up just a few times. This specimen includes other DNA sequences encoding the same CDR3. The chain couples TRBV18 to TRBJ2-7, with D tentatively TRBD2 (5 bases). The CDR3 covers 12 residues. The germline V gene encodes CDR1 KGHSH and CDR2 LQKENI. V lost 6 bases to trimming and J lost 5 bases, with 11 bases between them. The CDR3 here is CASSPSGDEQYF. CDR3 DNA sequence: TGTGCCAGCTCTCCTTCCGGGGACGAGCAGTACTTC.